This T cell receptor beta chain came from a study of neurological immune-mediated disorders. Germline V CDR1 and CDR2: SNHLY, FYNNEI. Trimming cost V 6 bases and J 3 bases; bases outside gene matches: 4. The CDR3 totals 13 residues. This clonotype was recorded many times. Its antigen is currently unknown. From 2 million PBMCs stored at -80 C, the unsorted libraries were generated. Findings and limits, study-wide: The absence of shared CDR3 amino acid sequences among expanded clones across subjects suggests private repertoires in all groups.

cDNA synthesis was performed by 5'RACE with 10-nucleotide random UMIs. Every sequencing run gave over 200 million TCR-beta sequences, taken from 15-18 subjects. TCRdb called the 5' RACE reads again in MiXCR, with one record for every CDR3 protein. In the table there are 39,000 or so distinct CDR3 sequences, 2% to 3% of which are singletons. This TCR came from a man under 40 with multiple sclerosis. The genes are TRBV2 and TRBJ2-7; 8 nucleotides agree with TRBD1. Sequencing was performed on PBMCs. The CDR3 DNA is TGTGCCAGCAGGGGGACAGGCGTCTACGAGCAGTACTTC. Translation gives CASRGTGVYEQYF.